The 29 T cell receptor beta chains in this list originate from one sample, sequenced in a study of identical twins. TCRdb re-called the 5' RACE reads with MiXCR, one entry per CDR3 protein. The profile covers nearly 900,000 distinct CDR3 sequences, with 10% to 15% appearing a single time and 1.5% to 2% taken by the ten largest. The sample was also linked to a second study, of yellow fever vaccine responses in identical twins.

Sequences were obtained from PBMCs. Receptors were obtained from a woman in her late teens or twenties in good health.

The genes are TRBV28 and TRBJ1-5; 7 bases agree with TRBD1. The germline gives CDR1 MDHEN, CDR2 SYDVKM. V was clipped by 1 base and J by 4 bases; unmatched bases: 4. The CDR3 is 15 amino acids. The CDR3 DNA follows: TGTGCCAGCAGTTTATCGCCGACAGGGAATCAGCCCCAGCATTTT. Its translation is CASSLSPTGNQPQHF.

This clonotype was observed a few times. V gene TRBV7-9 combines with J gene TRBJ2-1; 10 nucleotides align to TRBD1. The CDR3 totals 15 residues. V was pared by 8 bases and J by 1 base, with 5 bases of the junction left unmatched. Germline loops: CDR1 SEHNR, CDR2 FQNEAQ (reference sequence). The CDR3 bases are TGTGCCAGCGCAAAGGGACAGGGGTCCTACAATGAGCAGTTCTTC. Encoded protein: CASAKGQGSYNEQFF. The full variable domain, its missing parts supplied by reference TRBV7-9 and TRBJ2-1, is DTGVSQNPRHKITKRGQNVTFRCDPISEHNRLYWYRQTLGQGPEFLTYFQNEAQLEKSRLLSDRFSAERPKGSFSTLEIQRTEQGDSAMYLCASAKGQGSYNEQFFGPGTRLTVL.

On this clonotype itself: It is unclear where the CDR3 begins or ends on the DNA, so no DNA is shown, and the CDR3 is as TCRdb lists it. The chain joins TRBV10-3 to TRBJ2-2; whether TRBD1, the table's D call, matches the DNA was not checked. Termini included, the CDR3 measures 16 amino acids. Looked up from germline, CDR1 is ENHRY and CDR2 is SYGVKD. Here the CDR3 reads CAISEWDRNTGELFFF.

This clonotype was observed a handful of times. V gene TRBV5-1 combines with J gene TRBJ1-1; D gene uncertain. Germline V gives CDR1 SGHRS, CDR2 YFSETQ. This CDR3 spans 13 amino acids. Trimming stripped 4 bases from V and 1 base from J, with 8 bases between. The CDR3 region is CASSADANTEAFF. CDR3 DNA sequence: TGCGCCAGCAGCGCCGACGCGAACACTGAAGCTTTCTTT.

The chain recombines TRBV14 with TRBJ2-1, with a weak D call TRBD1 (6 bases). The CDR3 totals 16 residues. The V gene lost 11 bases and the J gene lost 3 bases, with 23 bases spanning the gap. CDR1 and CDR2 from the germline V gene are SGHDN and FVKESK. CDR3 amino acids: CAVQPPRGHRYNEQFF. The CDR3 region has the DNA TGTGCCGTCCAACCCCCCAGGGGTCACCGCTACAATGAGCAGTTCTTC.

CDR3 nucleotides: TGTGCCAGCAGTGAAGACGACCCTACTATCCGAGCGGGGGGTCCAGAGACCCAGTACTTC. Amino acid sequence: CASSEDDPTIRAGGPETQYF. The V call is TRBV2, the J call TRBJ2-5; 9 nucleotides align to TRBD2. From germline, CDR1 is SNHLY and CDR2 FYNNEI. This CDR3 contains 20 residues. V trimming: 1 base; J trimming: 4 bases; junction bases outside the gene matches: 19.

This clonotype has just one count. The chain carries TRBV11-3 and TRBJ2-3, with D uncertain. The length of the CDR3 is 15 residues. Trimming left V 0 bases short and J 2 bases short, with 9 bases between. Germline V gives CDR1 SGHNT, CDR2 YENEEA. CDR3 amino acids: CASSLEGSHTDTQYF. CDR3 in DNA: TGTGCCAGCAGCTTAGAAGGGTCACACACAGATACGCAGTATTTT.

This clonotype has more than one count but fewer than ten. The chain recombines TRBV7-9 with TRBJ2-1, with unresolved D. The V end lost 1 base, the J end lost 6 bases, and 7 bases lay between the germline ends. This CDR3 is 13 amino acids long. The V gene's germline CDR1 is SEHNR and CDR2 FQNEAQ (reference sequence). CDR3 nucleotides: TGTGCCAGCAGCTTAGATACCCGCAATGAGCAGTTCTTC. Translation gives CASSLDTRNEQFF.

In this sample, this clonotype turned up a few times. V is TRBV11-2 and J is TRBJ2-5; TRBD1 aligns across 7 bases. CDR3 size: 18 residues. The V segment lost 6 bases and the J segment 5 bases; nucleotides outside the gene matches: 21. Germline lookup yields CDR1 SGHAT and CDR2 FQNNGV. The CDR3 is CASRPATGKPMGLETQYF. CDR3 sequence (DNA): TGTGCCAGCAGACCGGCGACAGGGAAGCCCATGGGGTTGGAGACCCAGTACTTC.

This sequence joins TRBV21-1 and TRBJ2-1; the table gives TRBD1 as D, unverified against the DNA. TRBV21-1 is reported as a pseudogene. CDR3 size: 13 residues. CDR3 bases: TGTGCCAACCCTAGGACAGCATACAATGAGCAGTTCTTC. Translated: CANPRTAYNEQFF.

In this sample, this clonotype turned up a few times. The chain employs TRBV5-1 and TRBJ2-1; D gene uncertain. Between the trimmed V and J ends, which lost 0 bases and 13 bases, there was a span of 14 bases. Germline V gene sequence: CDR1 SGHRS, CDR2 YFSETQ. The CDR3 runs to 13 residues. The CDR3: CASSLAHLSLQFF. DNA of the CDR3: TGCGCCAGCAGCTTGGCTCATCTCTCCCTCCAGTTCTTC.

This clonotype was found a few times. The DNA of the CDR3 is TGCAGTGCTAGAGCCCCTGACGGTCTTGGACGGACAGATACGCAGTATTTT. It yields the protein CSARAPDGLGRTDTQYF. The J gene is TRBJ2-3, the V gene TRBV20-1, with D uncertain. Germline V CDR1 and CDR2: DFQATT, SNEGSKA (reference sequence). V was trimmed by 1 base and J by 3 bases, leaving 20 bases between them. This CDR3 contains 17 residues.

The CDR3 loop reads CASSLEGGPNSEQYF. The CDR3 DNA sequence: TGTGCCAGCAGCTTAGAGGGAGGGCCTAATAGCGAGCAGTACTTC. This chain connects TRBV11-2 to TRBJ2-7; 7 bases map to TRBD2. The CDR3 extends over 15 amino acids. The ends lost 0 bases at V and 6 bases at J; junction bases unmatched: 8. The V gene's germline CDR1 is SGHAT and CDR2 FQNNGV.

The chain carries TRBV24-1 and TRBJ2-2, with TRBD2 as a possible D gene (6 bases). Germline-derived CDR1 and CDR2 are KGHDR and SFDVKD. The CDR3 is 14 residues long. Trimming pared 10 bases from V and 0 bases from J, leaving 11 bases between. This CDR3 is CATLGSSNTGELFF. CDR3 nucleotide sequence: TGTGCCACACTCGGGAGCTCGAACACCGGGGAGCTGTTTTTT.

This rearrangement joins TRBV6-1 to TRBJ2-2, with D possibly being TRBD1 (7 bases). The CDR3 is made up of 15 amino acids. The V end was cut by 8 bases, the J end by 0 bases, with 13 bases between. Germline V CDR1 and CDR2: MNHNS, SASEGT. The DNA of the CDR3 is TGTGCCAGCCGGACAGGAGGGACGAACACCGGGGAGCTGTTTTTT. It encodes CASRTGGTNTGELFF.

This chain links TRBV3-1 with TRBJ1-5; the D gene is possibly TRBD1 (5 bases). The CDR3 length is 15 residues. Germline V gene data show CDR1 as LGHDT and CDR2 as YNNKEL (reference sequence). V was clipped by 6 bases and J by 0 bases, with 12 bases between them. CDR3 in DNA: TGTGCCAGCAGTGTGGGACCTAATAGCAATCAGCCCCAGCATTTT. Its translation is CASSVGPNSNQPQHF.

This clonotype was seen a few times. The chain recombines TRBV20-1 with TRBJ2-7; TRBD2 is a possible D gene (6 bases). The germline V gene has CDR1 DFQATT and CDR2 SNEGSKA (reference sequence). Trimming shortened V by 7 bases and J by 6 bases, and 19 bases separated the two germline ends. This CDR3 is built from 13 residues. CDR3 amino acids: CSVLAGEALEQYF. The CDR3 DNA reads TGCAGTGTACTAGCAGGCGAGGCTCTCGAGCAGTACTTC.

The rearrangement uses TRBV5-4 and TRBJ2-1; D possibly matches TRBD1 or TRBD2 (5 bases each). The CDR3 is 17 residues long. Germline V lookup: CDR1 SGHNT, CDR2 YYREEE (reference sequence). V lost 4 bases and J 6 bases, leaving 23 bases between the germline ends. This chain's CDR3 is CASSPGTSRNVPNEQFF. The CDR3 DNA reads TGTGCCAGCAGCCCCGGGACCAGTAGAAATGTCCCCAATGAGCAGTTCTTC.

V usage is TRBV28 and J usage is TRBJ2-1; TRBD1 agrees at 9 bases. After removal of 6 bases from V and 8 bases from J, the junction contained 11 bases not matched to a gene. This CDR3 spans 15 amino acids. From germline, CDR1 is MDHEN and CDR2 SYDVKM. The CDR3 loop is CASRRQGGTSYEQFF. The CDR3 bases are TGTGCCAGCAGGAGACAGGGGGGCACTAGCTATGAGCAGTTCTTC.

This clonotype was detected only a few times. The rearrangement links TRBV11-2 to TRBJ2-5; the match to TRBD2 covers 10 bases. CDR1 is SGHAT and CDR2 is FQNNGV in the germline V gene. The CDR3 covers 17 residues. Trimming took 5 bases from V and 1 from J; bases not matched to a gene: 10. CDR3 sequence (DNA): TGTGCCAGCAGCCCAAGGGCTAGCGGGAGTCTCCAAGAGACCCAGTACTTC. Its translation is CASSPRASGSLQETQYF. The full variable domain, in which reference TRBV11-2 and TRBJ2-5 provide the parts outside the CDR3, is EAGVAQSPRYKIIEKRQSVAFWCNPISGHATLYWYQQILGQGPKLLIQFQNNGVVDDSQLPKDRFSAERLKGVDSTLKIQPAKLEDSAVYLCASSPRASGSLQETQYFGPGTRLLVL.

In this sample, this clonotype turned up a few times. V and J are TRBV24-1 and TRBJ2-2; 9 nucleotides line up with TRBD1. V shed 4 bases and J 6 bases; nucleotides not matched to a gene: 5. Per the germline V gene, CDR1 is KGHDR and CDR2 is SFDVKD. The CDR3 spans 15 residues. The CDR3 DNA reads TGTGCCACCAGTGAGCGGGACAGGGACGCCGGGGAGCTGTTTTTT. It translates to CATSERDRDAGELFF.

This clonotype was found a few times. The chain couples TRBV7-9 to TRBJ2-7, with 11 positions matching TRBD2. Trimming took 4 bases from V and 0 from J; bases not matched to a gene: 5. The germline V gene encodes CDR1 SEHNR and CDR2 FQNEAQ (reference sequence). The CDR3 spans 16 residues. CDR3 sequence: CASSSLTSGASYEQYV. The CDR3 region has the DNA TGTGCCAGCAGCTCATTGACTAGCGGGGCCTCCTACGAGCAGTACGTC.

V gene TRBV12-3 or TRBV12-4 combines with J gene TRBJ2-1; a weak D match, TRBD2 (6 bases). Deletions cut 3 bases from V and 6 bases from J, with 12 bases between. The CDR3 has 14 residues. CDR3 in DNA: TGTGCCAGCAGTTTGGCCGGGACTTTCAATGAGCAGTTCTTC. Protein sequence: CASSLAGTFNEQFF.

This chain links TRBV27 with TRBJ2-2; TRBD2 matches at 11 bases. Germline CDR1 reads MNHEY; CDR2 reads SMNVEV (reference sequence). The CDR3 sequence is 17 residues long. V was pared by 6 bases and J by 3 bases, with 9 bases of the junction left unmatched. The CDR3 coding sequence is TGTGCCAGCAGCCTCCTGGTAGCGGGAGGGTACACCGGGGAGCTGTTTTTT. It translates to CASSLLVAGGYTGELFF.

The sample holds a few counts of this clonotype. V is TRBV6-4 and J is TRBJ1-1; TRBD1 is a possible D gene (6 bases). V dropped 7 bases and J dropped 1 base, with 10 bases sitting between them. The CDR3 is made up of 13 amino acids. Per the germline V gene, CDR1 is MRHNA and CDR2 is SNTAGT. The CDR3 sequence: CASKGGWNTEAFF. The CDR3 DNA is TGTGCCAGCAAAGGGGGATGGAACACTGAAGCTTTCTTT.

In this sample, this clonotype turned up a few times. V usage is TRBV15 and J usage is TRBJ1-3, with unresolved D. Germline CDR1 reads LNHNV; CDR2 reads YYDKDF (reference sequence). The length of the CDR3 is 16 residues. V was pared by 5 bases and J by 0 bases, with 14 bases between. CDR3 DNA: TGTGCCACCAGCGGACTACTGGGCCACTCTGGAAACACCATATATTTT. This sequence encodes CATSGLLGHSGNTIYF.

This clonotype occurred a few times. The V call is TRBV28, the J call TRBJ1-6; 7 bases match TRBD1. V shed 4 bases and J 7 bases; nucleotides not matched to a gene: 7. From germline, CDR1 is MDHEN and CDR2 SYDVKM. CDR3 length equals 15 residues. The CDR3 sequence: CASSSHRGGNSPLHF. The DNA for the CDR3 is TGTGCCAGCAGTTCCCACAGGGGTGGGAATTCACCCCTCCACTTT.

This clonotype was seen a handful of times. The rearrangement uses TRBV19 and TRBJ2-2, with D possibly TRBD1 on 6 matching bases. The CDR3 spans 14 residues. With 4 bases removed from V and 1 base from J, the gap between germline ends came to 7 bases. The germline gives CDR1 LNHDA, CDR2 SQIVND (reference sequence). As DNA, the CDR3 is TGTGCCAGTAGTAAGACAGGGAACACCGGGGAGCTGTTTTTT. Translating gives CASSKTGNTGELFF.

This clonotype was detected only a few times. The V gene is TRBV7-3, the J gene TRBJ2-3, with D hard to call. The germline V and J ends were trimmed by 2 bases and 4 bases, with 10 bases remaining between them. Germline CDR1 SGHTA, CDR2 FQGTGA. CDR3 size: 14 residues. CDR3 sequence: CASSLFPGPDTQYF. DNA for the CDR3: TGTGCCAGCAGCTTATTCCCCGGTCCAGATACGCAGTATTTT. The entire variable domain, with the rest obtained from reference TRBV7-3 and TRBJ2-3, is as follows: GAGVSQTPSNKVTEKGKYVELRCDPISGHTALYWYRQSLGQGPEFLIYFQGTGAADDSGLPNDRFFAVRPEGSVSTLKIQRTERGDSAVYLCASSLFPGPDTQYFGPGTRLTVL.